The T cell receptor (beta chain) described here comes from a study of T-cell memory formation after mild COVID-19. About the research overall: Largely, the TCR clusters proved donor specific.

Study-level points and caveats: The main location of contracting CD4+ clones was CM and EM, and that of contracting CD8+ clones was EMRA.

Notes on this clonotype: The antigen is not known.

Amplification by 5'RACE using constant-segment primers produced TCR alpha and TCR beta cDNA libraries that carried sample barcodes and UMIs. TCRdb reanalysed the 5' RACE reads using MiXCR and keeps one entry per CDR3 protein. The repertoire holds about 320,000 distinct CDR3 sequences, roughly an eighth seen once, with under 25% in the top ten. The V gene lost 2 bases and the J gene lost 3 bases, with 7 bases spanning the gap. Germline values: CDR1 MNHNY, CDR2 SVGAGI (reference sequence). This CDR3 has 13 residues. The sequencing sample was made of PBMCs or a T cell subset sorted from them (not recorded which). The sequence was collected from a man aged 18-30 years who had mild COVID-19 (a few samples of this study predate the infection). Cell type and time point are not known. The chain links TRBV6-6 to TRBJ1-1; D uncertain. CDR3 sequence reads: CASSYKGDTEAFF. In DNA form, the CDR3 reads TGTGCCAGCAGTTACAAGGGCGACACTGAAGCTTTCTTT.